One and the same sample provided the 31 T cell receptor beta chains below, sequenced in a study of T cells in Graves' hyperthyroidism and ophthalmopathy. There were TCR beta CDR3 regions amplified from RNA transcripts. The TCR CDR3 first-round RT-PCR relied on the HTBI primer set. MiXCR was run by TCRdb on the multiplex PCR reads, yielding one entry per CDR3 protein. This sample has roughly 700,000 distinct CDR3 sequences, with just over 35% found just once. Sequenced material: blood. These receptors were collected from a middle-aged woman with Graves' hyperthyroidism.

Concerning this clonotype itself: One base away lies a much larger clone, so this may be a sequencing read error. This rearrangement joins TRBV7-9 to TRBJ2-7, with D unresolved. In germline, CDR1 is SEHNR, CDR2 FQNEAQ (reference sequence). V shed 7 bases and J shed 5 bases, with 15 bases lying between them. The CDR3 contains 13 residues. CDR3: CASTPGGSHEQYF. Here the CDR3 DNA reads TGTGCCAGCACCCCCGGCGGATCCCACGAGCAGTACTTC. Full variable domain (missing parts from reference TRBV7-9 and TRBJ2-7): DTGVSQNPRHKITKRGQNVTFRCDPISEHNRLYWYRQTLGQGPEFLTYFQNEAQLEKSRLLSDRFSAERPKGSFSTLEIQRTEQGDSAMYLCASTPGGSHEQYFGPGTRLTVT.

The count of this clonotype is one. J is TRBJ1-2 and V is TRBV10-3; 10 nucleotides align to TRBD1. After removal of 2 bases from V and 6 bases from J, the junction contained 9 bases not matched to a gene. This CDR3 is built from 16 residues. Germline CDR1 ENHRY, CDR2 SYGVKD. CDR3 nucleotides: TGTGCCATCAGTGAGAAAGTGGACAGGGGGGTCAATGGCTACACCTTC. Translating gives CAISEKVDRGVNGYTF.

This rearrangement joins TRBV7-2 to TRBJ2-7; 8 bases agree with TRBD1. Judging by the DNA end, TRBJ2-1 fits better; the J call may be wrong. This CDR3 spans 14 amino acids. Germline V gene sequence: CDR1 SGHTA, CDR2 FQGNSA. This CDR3 is CASSLEGTGTGQFF. The CDR3 nucleotides read TGTGCCAGCAGCTTAGAGGGGACCGGGACAGGGCAGTTCTTC.

This chain links TRBV19 with TRBJ1-4, with a tentative D call TRBD1 (6 bases). Germline-derived CDR1 and CDR2 are LNHDA and SQIVND (reference sequence). V lost 7 bases, J lost 5 bases, and 17 bases lay in between. The CDR3 has 15 amino acids. CDR3 amino acids: CASKLRGQTNEKLFF. The CDR3, as DNA: TGTGCCAGTAAGTTAAGAGGACAGACCAATGAAAAACTGTTTTTT.

The chain joins TRBV19 to TRBJ2-2, with D perhaps TRBD1 or TRBD2 (7 bases each). CDR1 and CDR2 from the germline V gene are LNHDA and SQIVND (reference sequence). The CDR3 is 15 residues long. Trimming left V 6 bases short and J 6 bases short, with 17 bases between. This chain's CDR3 is CASRKQGRVSGELFF. The CDR3 region has the DNA TGTGCCAGTAGAAAACAGGGGAGGGTTTCCGGGGAGCTGTTTTTT. The whole variable domain, filled in from reference TRBV19 and TRBJ2-2, reads DGGITQSPKYLFRKEGQNVTLSCEQNLNHDAMYWYRQDPGQGLRLIYYSQIVNDFQKGDIAEGYSVSREKKESFPLTVTSAQKNPTAFYLCASRKQGRVSGELFFGEGSRLTVL.

The V call is TRBV4-2, the J call TRBJ1-6; D is possibly TRBD1 (6 bases). V was trimmed by 4 bases and J by 9 bases, leaving 13 bases between them. The CDR3 consists of 14 residues. From germline, CDR1 is LGHNA and CDR2 YNFKEQ. The CDR3 reads CASSPEGGGSPLHF. CDR3 in DNA: TGTGCCAGCAGCCCCGAGGGGGGTGGTTCACCCCTCCACTTT.

This chain uses TRBV9 with TRBJ2-3; 9 positions match TRBD2. The CDR3 is 14 residues long. The J segment lost 5 bases and the V segment lost 3 bases, leaving 4 bases of the junction unmatched. Per germline, CDR1 SGDLS and CDR2 YYNGEE. The CDR3 bases are TGTGCCAGCAGCGCTAGCGGGGTTAGAGATACGCAGTATTTT. Translated: CASSASGVRDTQYF.

This clonotype was detected many times. The chain is built from TRBV10-2 and TRBJ1-6; D may be TRBD1 (6 bases). Deletions cut 6 bases from V and 7 bases from J, with 19 bases between. The CDR3 extends over 16 amino acids. CDR1 and CDR2 (germline): WSHSY, SAAADI. The CDR3 region is CASRDRDKGGNSPLHF. The CDR3 nucleotides are TGCGCCAGCAGAGACCGGGACAAGGGAGGGAATTCACCCCTCCACTTT.

The gene calls are TRBV6-5 and TRBJ1-5, with D possibly TRBD1 on 5 matching bases. Trimming pared 6 bases from V and 1 base from J, leaving 16 bases between. The CDR3 runs 16 residues. The V gene's germline CDR1 is MNHEY and CDR2 SVGAGI. CDR3 loop: CASSPRGTVSNQPQHF. CDR3 coding DNA: TGTGCCAGCAGCCCCCGGGGGACGGTGAGCAATCAGCCCCAGCATTTT.

V is TRBV10-3 and J is TRBJ1-1, with a tentative D call TRBD1 (6 bases). The CDR3 length is 15 residues. The germline V gene encodes CDR1 ENHRY and CDR2 SYGVKD. V was cut by 5 bases and J by 4 bases, with 17 bases left in between. This chain's CDR3 is CAISYDGGTGTEAFF. CDR3 nucleotides: TGTGCCATCAGTTACGACGGGGGCACAGGCACTGAAGCTTTCTTT.

This chain connects TRBV6-1 to TRBJ1-5; D call uncertain. Trimming removed 2 bases from V and 9 bases from J, with 11 bases in between. Germline values: CDR1 MNHNS, CDR2 SASEGT. This CDR3 region has 13 residues. CDR3 coding DNA: TGTGCCAGCAGTGAACGGTCGTTGCGGCCCCAGCATTTT. Its protein product is CASSERSLRPQHF.

This clonotype was seen many times. The CDR3 sequence is CASSLEQGATGALGYTF. DNA of the CDR3: TGTGCCAGCAGCTTGGAACAGGGAGCAACGGGGGCCTTGGGCTACACCTTC. This chain links TRBV5-8 with TRBJ1-2; D might be TRBD1 (6 bases). This CDR3 spans 17 amino acids. CDR1 and CDR2 from the germline V gene are SGHTS and YDEGEE. V lost 0 bases and J 8 bases, leaving 23 bases between the germline ends.

This chain joins TRBV7-6 and TRBJ2-7; TRBD1 or TRBD2 may be the D gene (5 bases each). The CDR3 is 15 residues long. From germline, CDR1 is SGHVS and CDR2 FNYEAQ. With 3 bases removed from V and 4 bases from J, the gap between germline ends came to 16 bases. The CDR3 sequence: CASSLRATEIYEQYF. As DNA, the CDR3 is TGTGCCAGCAGCTTGCGGGCGACAGAGATTTACGAGCAGTACTTC.

This clonotype has at least ten counts. V is TRBV20-1 and J is TRBJ1-1; D is unresolved. The germline CDR1 and CDR2 sequences are DFQATT and SNEGSKA (reference sequence). CDR3 size: 13 residues. V lost 0 bases to trimming and J lost 5 bases, with 10 bases between them. Written as DNA, the CDR3 is TGCAGTGCTAGAGACTTTGTGGTAACTGAAGCTTTCTTT. Encoded protein: CSARDFVVTEAFF.

This chain uses TRBV12-3 or TRBV12-4 with TRBJ2-2; a possible D gene is TRBD2 (6 bases). This CDR3 is 15 amino acids long. The V end lost 3 bases, the J end lost 1 base, and 9 bases lay between the germline ends. CDR3: CASSFRGKNTGELFF. The CDR3 coding sequence is TGTGCCAGCAGTTTCCGGGGGAAGAACACCGGGGAGCTGTTTTTT.

The chain links TRBV4-3 to TRBJ2-2, with a possible D match to TRBD1 (5 bases). Trimming cost V 6 bases and J 5 bases, with 16 bases left between them. Germline V CDR1 and CDR2: LGHNA, YSLEER. CDR3 length equals 15 residues. The CDR3 loop reads CASRRGSRVTGELFF. The DNA for the CDR3 is TGCGCCAGCAGAAGAGGCTCCAGGGTGACCGGGGAGCTGTTTTTT.

The CDR3 protein is CASSEDRRALSEKLFF. The CDR3 DNA sequence: TGTGCCAGCAGTGAGGACAGGAGGGCGTTAAGTGAAAAACTGTTTTTT. The chain employs TRBV2 and TRBJ1-4; TRBD1 aligns across 7 bases. The CDR3 loop spans 16 amino acids. Germline V gene data show CDR1 as SNHLY and CDR2 as FYNNEI. J was trimmed by 7 bases and V by 3 bases; bases with no gene match: 11.

The rearrangement links TRBV5-1 to TRBJ2-7; 12 nucleotides agree with TRBD2. The V and J ends lost 4 bases and 6 bases, in that order; junction bases with no gene match: 8. Germline V gene lookup returns CDR1 SGHRS and CDR2 YFSETQ. This CDR3 is built from 15 residues. The CDR3 coding sequence is TGCGCCAGCAGCCCCCGGGAACTAGCGGGAGGCGAGCAGTACTTC. This encodes CASSPRELAGGEQYF.

The rearrangement joins TRBV4-3 to TRBJ2-5; D remains unclear. The V and J ends lost 0 bases and 6 bases respectively, with 8 bases between them. Per germline, CDR1 LGHNA and CDR2 YSLEER. This CDR3 comprises 13 residues. The CDR3 nucleotides are TGCGCCAGCAGCCAAGAAACTGGGAAGACCCAGTACTTC. Its protein is CASSQETGKTQYF.

This clonotype turned up a few times. This chain connects TRBV7-8 to TRBJ1-6; D perhaps matches TRBD1 (5 bases). Trimming stripped 5 bases from V and 5 bases from J, with 16 bases between. The CDR3 contains 16 residues. Germline V CDR1 and CDR2: SGHVS, FQNEAQ. CDR3 in DNA: TGTGCCAGCAGCCAAGGGGTACCTACGGATAATTCACCCCTCCACTTT. Residues: CASSQGVPTDNSPLHF. The whole variable domain, filled in from reference TRBV7-8 and TRBJ1-6, reads GAGVSQSPRYKVAKRGQDVALRCDPISGHVSLFWYQQALGQGPEFLTYFQNEAQLDKSGLPSDRFFAERPEGSVSTLKIQRTQQEDSAVYLCASSQGVPTDNSPLHFGNGTRLTVT.

The chain couples TRBV7-8 to TRBJ1-4; 8 positions agree with TRBD1. Germline V gives CDR1 SGHVS, CDR2 FQNEAQ. The CDR3 totals 16 residues. The V and J ends lost 6 bases and 8 bases, in that order; junction bases with no gene match: 14. The CDR3 DNA follows: TGTGCCAGCAGACCTGCCAGGGACAGGAAGGGGGAAAAACTGTTTTTT. This translates into CASRPARDRKGEKLFF.

The chain uses TRBV24-1 and TRBJ2-2; either TRBD1 or TRBD2 may fit D (5 bases each). Looked up from germline, CDR1 is KGHDR and CDR2 is SFDVKD. V lost 0 bases and J 0 bases, leaving 13 bases between the germline ends. The CDR3 spans 18 residues. DNA for the CDR3: TGTGCCACCAGTGATTTGGGAACTGGGACCCCGAACACCGGGGAGCTGTTTTTT. Translating gives CATSDLGTGTPNTGELFF.

This clonotype was seen many times. The chain links TRBV5-1 to TRBJ2-7; maybe TRBD2 (6 bases). There are 13 residues in the CDR3. The germline gives CDR1 SGHRS, CDR2 YFSETQ. V dropped 4 bases and J dropped 2 bases, with 10 bases sitting between them. Here the CDR3 reads CASSLRTTYEQYF. The CDR3, as DNA: TGCGCCAGCAGCCTACGGACTACCTACGAGCAGTACTTC.

To note about this clonotype: Sequence at one end of the junction differs from germline and may be a read error. V and J are TRBV7-2 and TRBJ2-5, with D possibly being TRBD2 (7 bases). Germline lookup yields CDR1 SGHTA and CDR2 FQGNSA. There are 15 residues in the CDR3. In nucleotides, the CDR3 is TGTGCCAGCGGCTTAGGGGGACTAACGGTGTCGACCCAGTACTTC. This translates into CASGLGGLTVSTQYF.

This clonotype was counted many times. The V gene is TRBV7-8, the J gene TRBJ1-2; D gene uncertain. This CDR3 region has 15 residues. CDR1 SGHVS and CDR2 FQNEAQ come from the germline V gene. Trimming shortened V by 6 bases and J by 4 bases, and 18 bases separated the two germline ends. The CDR3 coding sequence is TGTGCCAGCAGTGATAGAGCTTCCGGACGCTATGGCTACACCTTC. Protein sequence: CASSDRASGRYGYTF.

This clonotype was detected ten times or more. The chain carries TRBV30 and TRBJ1-2; no clear D gene. Germline CDR1 reads GTSNPN; CDR2 reads SVGIG (reference sequence). Trimming left V 5 bases short and J 4 bases short, with 8 bases between. The CDR3 has 11 residues. The CDR3 DNA sequence: TGTGCCTGGTCAGGTGCCTATGGCTACACCTTC. Translation: CAWSGAYGYTF.

This clonotype was seen at least ten times. This rearrangement joins TRBV7-8 to TRBJ1-5, with no clear D. Trimming pared 2 bases from V and 5 bases from J, leaving 7 bases between. CDR1 and CDR2 from the germline V gene are SGHVS and FQNEAQ. The length of the CDR3 is 13 residues. CDR3 loop: CASSLSRDQPQHF. The CDR3 DNA reads TGTGCCAGCAGCTTATCACGAGATCAGCCCCAGCATTTT.

This clonotype was recorded a few times. The chain links TRBV12-3 or TRBV12-4 to TRBJ2-7; TRBD2 matches 16 bases. J lost 0 bases, V lost 5 bases, and 7 bases had no gene match. This CDR3 has 18 amino acids. The CDR3, as DNA: TGTGCCAGCAGTCATTCGGGACTAGCGGGGGGGAACTCCTACGAGCAGTACTTC. Protein product: CASSHSGLAGGNSYEQYF.

This clonotype has a count of ten or more. Mismatch with germline at one junction end may stem from a read error. The chain uses TRBV5-1 and TRBJ2-2, with TRBD2 identical over 9 bases. The CDR3 has 16 amino acids. The germline CDR1 and CDR2 sequences are SGHRS and YFSETQ. The CDR3 here is CASSLGLAGNTGELFF. The CDR3 bases are TGTGCCAGCAGCTTGGGGCTAGCGGGAAACACCGGGGAGCTGTTTTTT.

This clonotype was seen ten or more times. The CDR3 bases are TGTGCCAGCAGCGAATCCCGTTGGGGGAACTATGGCTACACCTTC. It encodes CASSESRWGNYGYTF. J is TRBJ1-2 and V is TRBV7-9, with a tentative D call TRBD1 (5 bases). This CDR3 is 15 amino acids long. With 5 bases removed from V and 2 bases from J, the gap between germline ends came to 15 bases. Germline CDR1 and CDR2: SEHNR and FQNEAQ (reference sequence).

This clonotype was observed at least ten times. The rearrangement uses TRBV7-2 and TRBJ1-2, with D possibly TRBD1 on 6 matching bases. Germline V gene lookup returns CDR1 SGHTA and CDR2 FQGNSA. The V end was cut by 5 bases, the J end by 8 bases, with 15 bases between. The CDR3 length is 13 residues. The CDR3 protein is CASSLQGVIGYTF. Here the CDR3 DNA reads TGTGCCAGCAGCCTACAGGGAGTGATCGGCTACACCTTC.